This T cell receptor (beta chain) was sequenced for a study of PD-1 blockade in classical Hodgkin lymphoma. CDR3 length: 13 residues. V was trimmed by 3 bases and J by 5 bases, leaving 9 bases between them. In germline, CDR1 is LNHNV, CDR2 YYDKDF (reference sequence). On this clone itself: Antigen: not known.

The assay was immunoSEQ multiplex PCR, and TCRdb's table has in-frame clones only and misses some. The data hold some 60,000 clones, with over 75% observed a single time. Brentuximab vedotin exposure varied among the patients, all of whom had relapsed after autologous stem cell transplantation. Broader study findings: Exclusion removed patients who began nivolumab under 1 year after ASCT.

The sequencing here drew on peripheral blood mononuclear cells (PBMCs), taken at baseline. The receptor was derived from a human donor with classical Hodgkin lymphoma. V usage is TRBV15 and J usage is TRBJ2-3, with D possibly called TRBD1 or TRBD2 (5 bases each). The CDR3 DNA reads TGTGCCACCAGCAGGGGGACGGAAGATACGCAGTATTTT. It yields the protein CATSRGTEDTQYF. The whole variable domain, filled in from reference TRBV15 and TRBJ2-3, reads DAMVIQNPRYQVTQFGKPVTLSCSQTLNHNVMYWYQQKSSQAPKLLFHYYDKDFNNEADTPDNFQSRRPNTSFCFLDIRSPGLGDTAMYLCATSRGTEDTQYFGPGTRLTVL.